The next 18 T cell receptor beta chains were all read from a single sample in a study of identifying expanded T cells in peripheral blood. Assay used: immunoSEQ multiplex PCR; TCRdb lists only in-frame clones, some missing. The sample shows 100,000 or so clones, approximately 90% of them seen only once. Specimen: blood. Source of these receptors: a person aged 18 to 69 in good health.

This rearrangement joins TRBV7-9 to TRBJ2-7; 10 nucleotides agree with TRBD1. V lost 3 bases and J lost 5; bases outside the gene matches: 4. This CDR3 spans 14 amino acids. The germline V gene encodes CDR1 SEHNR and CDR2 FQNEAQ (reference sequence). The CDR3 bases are TGTGCCAGCAGCTTCGGGACAGGGGCCAACGAGCAGTACTTC. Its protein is CASSFGTGANEQYF.

The DNA of the CDR3 is TGCGCCAGCAGCCCAACTAGCGGGGACTACGAGCAGTACTTC. Protein product: CASSPTSGDYEQYF. The V call is TRBV5-1, the J call TRBJ2-7; 10 nucleotides agree with TRBD2. Unmatched junction bases numbered 4, after V lost 4 bases and J lost 3 bases. Germline loops: CDR1 SGHRS, CDR2 YFSETQ. The CDR3 extends over 14 amino acids.

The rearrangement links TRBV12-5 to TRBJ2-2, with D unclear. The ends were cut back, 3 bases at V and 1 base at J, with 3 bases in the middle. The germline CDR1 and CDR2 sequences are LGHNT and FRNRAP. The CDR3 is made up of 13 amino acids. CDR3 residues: CASGLWNTGELFF. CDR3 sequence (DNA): TGTGCTAGTGGTTTATGGAACACCGGGGAGCTGTTTTTT.

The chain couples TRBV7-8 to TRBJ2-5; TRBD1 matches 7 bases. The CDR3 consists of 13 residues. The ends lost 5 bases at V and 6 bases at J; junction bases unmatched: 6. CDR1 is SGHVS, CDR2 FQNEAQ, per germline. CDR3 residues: CASSTSDRQTQYF. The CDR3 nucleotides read TGTGCCAGCAGCACATCGGACAGGCAGACCCAGTACTTC.

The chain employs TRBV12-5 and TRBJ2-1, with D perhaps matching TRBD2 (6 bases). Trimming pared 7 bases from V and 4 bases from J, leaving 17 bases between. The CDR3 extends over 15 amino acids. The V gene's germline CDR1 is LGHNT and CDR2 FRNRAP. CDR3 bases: TGTGCTAGTGCTCACGGTGCCGCGGGGTACAATGAGCAGTTCTTC. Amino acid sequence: CASAHGAAGYNEQFF.

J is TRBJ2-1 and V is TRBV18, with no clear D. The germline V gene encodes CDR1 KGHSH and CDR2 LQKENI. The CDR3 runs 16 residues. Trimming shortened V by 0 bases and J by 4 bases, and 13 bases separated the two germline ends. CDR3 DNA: TGTGCCAGCTCACCACCGACCAACTTGGGTTACAATGAGCAGTTCTTC. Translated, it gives CASSPPTNLGYNEQFF.

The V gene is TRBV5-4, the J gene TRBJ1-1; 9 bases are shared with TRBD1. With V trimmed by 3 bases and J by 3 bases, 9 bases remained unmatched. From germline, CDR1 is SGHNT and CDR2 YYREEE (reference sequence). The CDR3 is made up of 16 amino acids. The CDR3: CASSSQGASGDTEAFF. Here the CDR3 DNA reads TGTGCCAGCAGCTCACAGGGGGCATCTGGGGACACTGAAGCTTTCTTT.

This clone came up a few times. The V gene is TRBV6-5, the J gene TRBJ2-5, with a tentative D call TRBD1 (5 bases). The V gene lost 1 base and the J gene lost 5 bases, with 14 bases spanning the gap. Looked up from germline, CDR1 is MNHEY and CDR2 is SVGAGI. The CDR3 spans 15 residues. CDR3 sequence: CASSYWQQGKETQYF. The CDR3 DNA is TGTGCCAGCAGTTACTGGCAGCAGGGCAAGGAGACCCAGTACTTC.

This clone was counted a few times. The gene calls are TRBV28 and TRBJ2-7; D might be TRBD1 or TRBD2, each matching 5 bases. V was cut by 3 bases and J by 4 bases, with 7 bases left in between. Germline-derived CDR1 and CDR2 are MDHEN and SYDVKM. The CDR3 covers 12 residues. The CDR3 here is CASSLGDYEQYF. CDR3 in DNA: TGTGCCAGCAGTTTGGGGGATTACGAGCAGTACTTC.

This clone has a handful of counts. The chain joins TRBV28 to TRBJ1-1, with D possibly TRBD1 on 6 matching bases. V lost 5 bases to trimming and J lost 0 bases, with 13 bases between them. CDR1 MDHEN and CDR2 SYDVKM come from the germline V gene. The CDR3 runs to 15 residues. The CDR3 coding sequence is TGTGCCAGCAGTCCGGTGACAGGCGTGAACACTGAAGCTTTCTTT. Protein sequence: CASSPVTGVNTEAFF.

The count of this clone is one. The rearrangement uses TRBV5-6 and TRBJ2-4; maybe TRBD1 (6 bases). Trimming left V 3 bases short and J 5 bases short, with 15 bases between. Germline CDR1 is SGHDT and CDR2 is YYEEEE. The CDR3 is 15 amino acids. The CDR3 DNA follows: TGTGCCAGCAGCTCGCTGGGGGCGCGGGAAAACATTCAGTACTTC. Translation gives CASSSLGARENIQYF.

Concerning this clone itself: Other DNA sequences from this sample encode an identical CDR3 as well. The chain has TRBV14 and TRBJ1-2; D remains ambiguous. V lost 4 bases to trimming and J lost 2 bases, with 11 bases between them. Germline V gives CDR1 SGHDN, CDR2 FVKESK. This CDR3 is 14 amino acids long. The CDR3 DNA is TGTGCCAGCAGCCGCGATACTAAAAACTATGGCTACACCTTC. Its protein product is CASSRDTKNYGYTF. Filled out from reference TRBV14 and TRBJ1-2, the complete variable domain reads EAGVTQFPSHSVIEKGQTVTLRCDPISGHDNLYWYRRVMGKEIKFLLHFVKESKQDESGMPNNRFLAERTGGTYSTLKVQPAELEDSGVYFCASSRDTKNYGYTFGSGTRLTVV.

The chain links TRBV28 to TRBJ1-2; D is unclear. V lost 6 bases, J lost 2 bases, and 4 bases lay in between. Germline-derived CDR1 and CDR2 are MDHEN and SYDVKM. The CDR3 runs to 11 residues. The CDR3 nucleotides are TGTGCCAGCAGCGGAAACTATGGCTACACCTTC. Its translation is CASSGNYGYTF.

Here the CDR3 DNA reads TGTGCCAGCAGCCAAAGGGAGGGTGTTTATGGCTACACCTTC. Translating it yields CASSQREGVYGYTF. This chain joins TRBV2 and TRBJ1-2; no firm D call. V lost 6 bases to trimming and J lost 5 bases, with 16 bases between them. The germline gives CDR1 SNHLY, CDR2 FYNNEI. The CDR3 runs 14 residues.

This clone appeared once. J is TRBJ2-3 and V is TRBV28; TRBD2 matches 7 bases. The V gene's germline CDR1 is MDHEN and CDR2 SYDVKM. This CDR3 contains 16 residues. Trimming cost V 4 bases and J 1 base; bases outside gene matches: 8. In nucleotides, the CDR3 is TGTGCCAGCAGTTCGACAGCGGGATTAGGCACAGATACGCAGTATTTT. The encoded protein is CASSSTAGLGTDTQYF.

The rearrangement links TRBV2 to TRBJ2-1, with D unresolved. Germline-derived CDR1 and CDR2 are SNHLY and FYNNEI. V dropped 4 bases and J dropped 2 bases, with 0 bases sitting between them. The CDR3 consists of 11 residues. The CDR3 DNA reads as TGTGCCAGCAGTGCCTACAATGAGCAGTTCTTC. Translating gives CASSAYNEQFF.

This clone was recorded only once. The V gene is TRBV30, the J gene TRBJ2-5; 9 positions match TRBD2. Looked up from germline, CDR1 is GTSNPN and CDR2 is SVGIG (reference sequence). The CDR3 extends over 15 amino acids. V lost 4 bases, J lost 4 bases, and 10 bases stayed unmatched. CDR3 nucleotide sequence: TGTGCCTGGACCTCCCCGGGACTAGCTAGAGAGACCCAGTACTTC. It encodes CAWTSPGLARETQYF.

In DNA form, the CDR3 reads TGTGCCAGCAGTGTAACCGGGACAGGACGAGAGACCCAGTACTTC. Amino acid sequence: CASSVTGTGRETQYF. V is TRBV28 and J is TRBJ2-5; 8 nucleotides agree with TRBD1. The CDR3 extends over 15 amino acids. V was pared by 5 bases and J by 4 bases, with 9 bases of the junction left unmatched. CDR1 is MDHEN, CDR2 SYDVKM, per germline. Variable domain in full (rest from reference TRBV28 and TRBJ2-5): DVKVTQSSRYLVKRTGEKVFLECVQDMDHENMFWYRQDPGLGLRLIYFSYDVKMKEKGDIPEGYSVSREKKERFSLILESASTNQTSMYLCASSVTGTGRETQYFGPGTRLLVL.